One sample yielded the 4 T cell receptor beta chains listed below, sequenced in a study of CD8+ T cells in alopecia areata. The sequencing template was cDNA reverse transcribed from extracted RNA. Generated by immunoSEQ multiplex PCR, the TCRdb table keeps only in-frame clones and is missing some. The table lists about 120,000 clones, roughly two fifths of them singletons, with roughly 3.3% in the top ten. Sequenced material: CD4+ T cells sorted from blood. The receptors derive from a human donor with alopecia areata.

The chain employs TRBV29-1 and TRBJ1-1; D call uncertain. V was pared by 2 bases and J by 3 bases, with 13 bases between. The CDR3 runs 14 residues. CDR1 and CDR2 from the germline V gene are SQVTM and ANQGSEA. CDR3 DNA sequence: TGCAGCGTTGAATGGCGTGGGCAGTACACTGAAGCTTTCTTT. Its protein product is CSVEWRGQYTEAFF. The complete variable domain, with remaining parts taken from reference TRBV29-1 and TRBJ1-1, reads SAVISQKPSRDICQRGTSLTIQCQVDSQVTMMFWYRQQPGQSLTLIATANQGSEATYESGFVIDKFPISRPNLTFSTLTVSNMSPEDSSIYLCSVEWRGQYTEAFFGQGTRLTVV.

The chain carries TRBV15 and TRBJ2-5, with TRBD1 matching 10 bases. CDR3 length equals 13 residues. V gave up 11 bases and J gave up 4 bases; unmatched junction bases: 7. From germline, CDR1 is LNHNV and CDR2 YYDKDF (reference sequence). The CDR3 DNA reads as TGTGCCTCGAGACAGGGGGCTGGAGAGACCCAGTACTTC. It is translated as CASRQGAGETQYF.

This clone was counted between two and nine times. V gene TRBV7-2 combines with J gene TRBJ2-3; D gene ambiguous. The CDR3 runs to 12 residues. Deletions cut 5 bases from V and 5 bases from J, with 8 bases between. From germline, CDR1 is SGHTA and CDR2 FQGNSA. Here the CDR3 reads CASSLIGDTQYF. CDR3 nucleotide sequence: TGTGCCAGCAGCCTGATCGGAGATACGCAGTATTTT.

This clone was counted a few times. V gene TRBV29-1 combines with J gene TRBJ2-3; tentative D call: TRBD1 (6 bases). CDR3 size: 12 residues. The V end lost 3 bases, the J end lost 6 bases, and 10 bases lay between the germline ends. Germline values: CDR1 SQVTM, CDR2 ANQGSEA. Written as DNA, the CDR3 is TGCAGCGTTGACGTGGGGGCGGATACGCAGTATTTT. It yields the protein CSVDVGADTQYF.